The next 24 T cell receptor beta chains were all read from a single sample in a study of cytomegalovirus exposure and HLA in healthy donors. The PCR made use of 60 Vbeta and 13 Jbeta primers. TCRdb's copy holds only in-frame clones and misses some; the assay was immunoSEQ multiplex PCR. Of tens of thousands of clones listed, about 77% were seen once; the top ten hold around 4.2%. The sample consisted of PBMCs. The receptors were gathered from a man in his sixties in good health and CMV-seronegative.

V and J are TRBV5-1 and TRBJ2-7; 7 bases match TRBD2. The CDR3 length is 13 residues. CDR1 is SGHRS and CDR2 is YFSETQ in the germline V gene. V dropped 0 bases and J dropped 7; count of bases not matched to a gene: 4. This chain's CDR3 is CASSLEGEGEQYF. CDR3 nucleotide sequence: TGCGCCAGCAGCTTGGAAGGGGAGGGGGAGCAGTACTTC.

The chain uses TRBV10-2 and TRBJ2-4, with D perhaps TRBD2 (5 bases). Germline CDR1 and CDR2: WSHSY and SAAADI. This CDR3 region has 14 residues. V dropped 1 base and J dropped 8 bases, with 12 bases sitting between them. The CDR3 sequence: CASSELVEADIQYF. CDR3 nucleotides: TGCGCCAGCAGTGAGTTAGTGGAAGCGGACATTCAGTACTTC.

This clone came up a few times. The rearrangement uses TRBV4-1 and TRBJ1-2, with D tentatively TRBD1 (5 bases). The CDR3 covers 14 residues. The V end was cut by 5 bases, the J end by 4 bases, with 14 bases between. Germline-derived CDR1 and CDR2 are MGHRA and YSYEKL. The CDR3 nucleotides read TGCGCCAGCAGCTTGGGGCCAGGCCCCTATGGCTACACCTTC. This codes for CASSLGPGPYGYTF.

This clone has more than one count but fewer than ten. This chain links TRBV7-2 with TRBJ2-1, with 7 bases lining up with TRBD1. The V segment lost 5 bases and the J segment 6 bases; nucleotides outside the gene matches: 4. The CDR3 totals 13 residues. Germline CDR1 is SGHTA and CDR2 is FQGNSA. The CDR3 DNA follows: TGTGCCAGCAGCCTGGGACAGTTCAATGAGCAGTTCTTC. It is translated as CASSLGQFNEQFF. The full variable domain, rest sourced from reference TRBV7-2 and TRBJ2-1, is GAGVSQSPSNKVTEKGKDVELRCDPISGHTALYWYRQSLGQGLEFLIYFQGNSAPDKSGLPSDRFSAERTGGSVSTLTIQRTQQEDSAVYLCASSLGQFNEQFFGPGTRLTVL.

Here the CDR3 DNA reads TGTGCCAGCAGCCCCAGGGGGCCAGGAGAGACCCAGTACTTC. Encoded protein: CASSPRGPGETQYF. J is TRBJ2-5 and V is TRBV5-6, with TRBD1 matching 8 bases. J was trimmed by 4 bases and V by 4 bases; bases with no gene match: 6. Germline V CDR1 and CDR2: SGHDT, YYEEEE. This CDR3 has 14 amino acids.

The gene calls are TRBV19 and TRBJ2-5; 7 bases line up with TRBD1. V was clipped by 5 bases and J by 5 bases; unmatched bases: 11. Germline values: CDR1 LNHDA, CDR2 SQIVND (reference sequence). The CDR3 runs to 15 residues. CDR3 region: CASSPDRASGETQYF. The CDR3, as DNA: TGTGCCAGTAGTCCCGACAGGGCTAGTGGGGAGACCCAGTACTTC.

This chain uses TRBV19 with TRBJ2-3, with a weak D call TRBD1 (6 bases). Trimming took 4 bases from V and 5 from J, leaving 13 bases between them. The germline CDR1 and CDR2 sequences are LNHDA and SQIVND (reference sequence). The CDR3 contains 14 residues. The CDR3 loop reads CASSTQGYGDTQYF. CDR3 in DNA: TGTGCCAGTAGTACCCAGGGGTATGGAGATACGCAGTATTTT.

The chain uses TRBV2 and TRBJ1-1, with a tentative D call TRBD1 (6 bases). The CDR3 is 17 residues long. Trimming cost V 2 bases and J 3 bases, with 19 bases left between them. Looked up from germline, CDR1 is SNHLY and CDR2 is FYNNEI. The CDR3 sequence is CASSELPYTGSDTEAFF. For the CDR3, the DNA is TGTGCCAGCAGTGAACTACCGTATACAGGGTCGGACACTGAAGCTTTCTTT.

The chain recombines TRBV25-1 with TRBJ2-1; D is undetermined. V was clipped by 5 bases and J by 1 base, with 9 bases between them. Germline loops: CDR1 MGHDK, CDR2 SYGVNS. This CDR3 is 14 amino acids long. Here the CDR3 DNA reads TGTGCCAGCAGTATGTTCGGGTCCTACAATGAGCAGTTCTTC. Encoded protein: CASSMFGSYNEQFF.

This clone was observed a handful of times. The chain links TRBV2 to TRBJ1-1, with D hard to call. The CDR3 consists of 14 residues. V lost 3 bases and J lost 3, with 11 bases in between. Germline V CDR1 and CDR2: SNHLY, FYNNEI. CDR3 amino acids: CASSDLVGDTEAFF. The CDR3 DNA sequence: TGTGCCAGCAGTGACCTGGTCGGAGACACTGAAGCTTTCTTT.

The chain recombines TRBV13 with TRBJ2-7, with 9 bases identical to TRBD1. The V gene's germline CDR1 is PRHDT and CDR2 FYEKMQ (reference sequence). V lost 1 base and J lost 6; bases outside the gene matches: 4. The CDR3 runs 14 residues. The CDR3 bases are TGTGCCAGCAGCTTAGTACAGGGGGCCCCCGAGCAGTACTTC. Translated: CASSLVQGAPEQYF.

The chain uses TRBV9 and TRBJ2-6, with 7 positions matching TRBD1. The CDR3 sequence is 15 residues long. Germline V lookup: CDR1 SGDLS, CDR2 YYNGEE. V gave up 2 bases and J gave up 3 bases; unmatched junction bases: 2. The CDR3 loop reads CASSVQGVGANVLTF. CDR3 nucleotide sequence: TGTGCCAGCAGCGTCCAGGGGGTTGGGGCCAACGTCCTGACTTTC.

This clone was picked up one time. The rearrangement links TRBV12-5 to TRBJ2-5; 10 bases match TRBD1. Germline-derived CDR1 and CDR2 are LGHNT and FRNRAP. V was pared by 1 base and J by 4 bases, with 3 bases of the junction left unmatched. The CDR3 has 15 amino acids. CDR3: CASGLGQGAGETQYF. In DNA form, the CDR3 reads TGTGCTAGTGGTTTGGGACAGGGGGCGGGAGAGACCCAGTACTTC.

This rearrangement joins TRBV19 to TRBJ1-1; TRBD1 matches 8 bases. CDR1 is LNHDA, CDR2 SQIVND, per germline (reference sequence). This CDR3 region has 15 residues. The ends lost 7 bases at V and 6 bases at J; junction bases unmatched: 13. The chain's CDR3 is CASIYKARGLSEAFF. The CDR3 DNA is TGTGCCAGTATCTATAAGGCCAGGGGGCTCTCTGAAGCTTTCTTT.

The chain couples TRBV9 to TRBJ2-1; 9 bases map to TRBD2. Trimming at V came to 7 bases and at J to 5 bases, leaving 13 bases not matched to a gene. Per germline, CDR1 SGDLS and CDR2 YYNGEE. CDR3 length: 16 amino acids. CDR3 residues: CASPPPLAGTHNEQFF. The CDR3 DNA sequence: TGTGCCAGCCCCCCCCCGCTAGCGGGGACTCACAATGAGCAGTTCTTC.

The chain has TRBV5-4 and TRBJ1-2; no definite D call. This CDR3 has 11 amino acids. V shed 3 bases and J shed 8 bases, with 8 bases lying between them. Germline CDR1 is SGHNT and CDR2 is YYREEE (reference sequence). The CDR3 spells CASSSLAGYTF. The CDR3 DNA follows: TGTGCCAGCAGCTCGCTGGCCGGCTACACCTTC.

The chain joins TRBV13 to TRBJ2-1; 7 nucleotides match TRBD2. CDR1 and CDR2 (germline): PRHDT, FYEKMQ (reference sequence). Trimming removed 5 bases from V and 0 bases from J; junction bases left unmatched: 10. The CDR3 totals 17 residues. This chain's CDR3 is CASSARRGNYSYNEQFF. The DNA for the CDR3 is TGTGCCAGCAGCGCCCGGCGGGGGAACTACTCCTACAATGAGCAGTTCTTC.

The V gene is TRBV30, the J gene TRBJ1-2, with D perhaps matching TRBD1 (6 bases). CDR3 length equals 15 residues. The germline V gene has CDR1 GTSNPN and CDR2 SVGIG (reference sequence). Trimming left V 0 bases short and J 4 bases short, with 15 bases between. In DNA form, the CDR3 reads TGTGCCTGGAGTGTAGCTGCCAGGGGCCCCTATGGCTACACCTTC. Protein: CAWSVAARGPYGYTF.

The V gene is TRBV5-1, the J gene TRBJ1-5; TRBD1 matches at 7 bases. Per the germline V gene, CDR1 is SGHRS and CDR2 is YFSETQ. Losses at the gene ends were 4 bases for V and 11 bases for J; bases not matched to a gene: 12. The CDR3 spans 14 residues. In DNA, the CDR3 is TGCGCCAGCAGCGCCGACGGACAGGCCTCGGCCCAGCATTTT. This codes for CASSADGQASAQHF. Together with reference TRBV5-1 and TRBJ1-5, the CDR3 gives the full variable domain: KAGVTQTPRYLIKTRGQQVTLSCSPISGHRSVSWYQQTPGQGLQFLFEYFSETQRNKGNFPGRFSGRQFSNSRSEMNVSTLELGDSALYLCASSADGQASAQHFGDGTRLSIL.

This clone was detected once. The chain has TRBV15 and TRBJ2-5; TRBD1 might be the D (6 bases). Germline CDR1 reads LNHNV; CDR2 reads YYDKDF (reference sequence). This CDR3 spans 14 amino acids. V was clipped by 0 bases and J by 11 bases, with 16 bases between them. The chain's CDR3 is CATSRETTGIQQYF. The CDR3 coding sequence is TGTGCCACCAGCAGAGAGACTACAGGGATACAGCAGTACTTC.

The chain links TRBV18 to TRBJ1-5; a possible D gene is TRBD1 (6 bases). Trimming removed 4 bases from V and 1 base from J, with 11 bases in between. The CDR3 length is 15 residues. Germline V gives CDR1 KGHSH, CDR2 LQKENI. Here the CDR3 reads CASSRYTGSNQPQHF. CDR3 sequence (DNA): TGTGCCAGCTCACGATATACAGGGAGCAATCAGCCCCAGCATTTT.

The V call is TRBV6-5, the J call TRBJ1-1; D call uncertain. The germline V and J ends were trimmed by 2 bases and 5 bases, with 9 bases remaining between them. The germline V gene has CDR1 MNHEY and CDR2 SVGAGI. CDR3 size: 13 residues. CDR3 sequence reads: CASSYGAETEAFF. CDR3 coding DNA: TGTGCCAGCAGTTACGGAGCAGAGACTGAAGCTTTCTTT.

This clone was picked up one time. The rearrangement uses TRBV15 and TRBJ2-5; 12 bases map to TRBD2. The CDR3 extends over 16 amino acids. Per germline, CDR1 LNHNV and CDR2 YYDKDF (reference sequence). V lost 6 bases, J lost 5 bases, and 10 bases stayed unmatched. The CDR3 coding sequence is TGTGCCACCAGACGTCAAACTAGCGGGGGGTCGGAGACCCAGTACTTC. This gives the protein CATRRQTSGGSETQYF.

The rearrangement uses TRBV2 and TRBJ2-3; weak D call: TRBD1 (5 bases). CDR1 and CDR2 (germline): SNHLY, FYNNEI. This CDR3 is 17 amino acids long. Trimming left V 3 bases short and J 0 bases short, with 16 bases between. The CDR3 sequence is CASSERKTVASTDTQYF. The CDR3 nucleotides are TGTGCCAGCAGTGAGCGAAAGACAGTGGCTAGCACAGATACGCAGTATTTT.